This T cell receptor beta chain was documented in a study of Ad26.COV2.S vaccination and SARS-CoV-2 variants. As for the study in general: Vaccine-arm donor from the placebo-controlled COV1001 Ad26.COV2.S trial.

The CDR3 loop spans 15 amino acids. Germline trimming cut 6 bases from V and 3 bases from J; bases unmatched to any gene: 5. CDR1 LNHNV and CDR2 YYDKDF come from the germline V gene (reference sequence). Treatment described: around 19 received Ad26.COV2.S at low or high dose, single or two shots; about five received placebo; per-sample allocation not given. Day 63 after the first injection of vaccine or placebo was the sampling time. Data came from immunoSEQ multiplex PCR; TCRdb stores just in-frame clones and leaves some out. The top ten hold over 10% of the sample, which has roughly 500,000 clones, around 85% seen once.

The specimen comprised peripheral blood, sampled in a trial of Ad26.COV2.S vaccine versus placebo. This receptor was obtained from a person between 18 and 59 years old who received the Ad26.COV2.S COVID-19 vaccine or a placebo. The gene calls are TRBV15 and TRBJ1-3, with 10 bases lining up with TRBD1. CDR3 protein: CATRSTGGGGNTIYF. In DNA, the CDR3 is TGTGCCACCAGATCGACAGGGGGCGGTGGAAACACCATATATTTT.